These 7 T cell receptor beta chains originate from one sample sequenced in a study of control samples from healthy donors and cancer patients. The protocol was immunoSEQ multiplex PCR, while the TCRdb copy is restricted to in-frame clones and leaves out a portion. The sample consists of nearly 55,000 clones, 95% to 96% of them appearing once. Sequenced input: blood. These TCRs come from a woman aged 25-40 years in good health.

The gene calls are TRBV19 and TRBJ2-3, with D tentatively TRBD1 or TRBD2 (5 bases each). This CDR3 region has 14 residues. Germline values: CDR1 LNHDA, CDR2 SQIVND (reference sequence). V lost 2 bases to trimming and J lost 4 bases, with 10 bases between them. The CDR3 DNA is TGTGCCAGTAGTATACGTAGGGGACCAGATACGCAGTATTTT. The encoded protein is CASSIRRGPDTQYF.

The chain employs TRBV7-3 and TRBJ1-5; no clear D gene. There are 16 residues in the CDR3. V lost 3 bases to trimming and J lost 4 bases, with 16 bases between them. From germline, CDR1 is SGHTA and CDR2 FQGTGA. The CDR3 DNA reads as TGTGCCAGCAGCTTGTTGGCTTCAGTATATAATCAGCCCCAGCATTTT. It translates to CASSLLASVYNQPQHF.

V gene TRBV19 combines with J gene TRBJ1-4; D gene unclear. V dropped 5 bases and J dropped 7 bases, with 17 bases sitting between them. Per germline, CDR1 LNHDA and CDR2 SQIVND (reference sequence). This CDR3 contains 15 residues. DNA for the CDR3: TGTGCCAGTAGTGACCAACAACCCAGTAGTGAAAAACTGTTTTTT. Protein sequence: CASSDQQPSSEKLFF.

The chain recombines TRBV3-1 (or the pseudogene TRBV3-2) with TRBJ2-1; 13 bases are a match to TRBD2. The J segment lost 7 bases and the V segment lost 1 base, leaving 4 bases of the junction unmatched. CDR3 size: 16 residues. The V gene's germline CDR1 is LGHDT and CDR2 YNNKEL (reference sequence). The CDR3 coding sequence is TGTGCCAGCAGCCAAGGGGGACTAGCGGGATGGAATGAGCAGTTCTTC. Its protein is CASSQGGLAGWNEQFF.

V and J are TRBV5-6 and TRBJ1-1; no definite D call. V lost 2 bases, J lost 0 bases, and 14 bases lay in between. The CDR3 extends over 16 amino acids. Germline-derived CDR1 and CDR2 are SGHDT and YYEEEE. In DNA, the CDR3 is TGTGCCAGCAGCTTATTCCCTGACGAAGTGAACACTGAAGCTTTCTTT. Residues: CASSLFPDEVNTEAFF.

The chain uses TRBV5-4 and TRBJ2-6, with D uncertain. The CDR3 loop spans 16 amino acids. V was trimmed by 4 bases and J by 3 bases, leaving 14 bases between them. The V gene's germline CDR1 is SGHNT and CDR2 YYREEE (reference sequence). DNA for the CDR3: TGTGCCAGCAGCCTCAGATTGCCTATTGGGGCCAACGTCCTGACTTTC. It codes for CASSLRLPIGANVLTF. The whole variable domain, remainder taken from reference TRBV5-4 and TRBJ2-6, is ETGVTQSPTHLIKTRGQQVTLRCSSQSGHNTVSWYQQALGQGPQFIFQYYREEENGRGNFPPRFSGLQFPNYSSELNVNALELDDSALYLCASSLRLPIGANVLTFGAGSRLTVL.

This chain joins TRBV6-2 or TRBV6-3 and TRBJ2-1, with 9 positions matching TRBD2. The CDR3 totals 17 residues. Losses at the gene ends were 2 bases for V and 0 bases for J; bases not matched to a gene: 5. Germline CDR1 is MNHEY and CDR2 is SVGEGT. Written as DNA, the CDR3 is TGTGCCAGCAGTTACGTTGCGGGAGGGCCCTCCTACAATGAGCAGTTCTTC. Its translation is CASSYVAGGPSYNEQFF.